This section outlines one TCR beta chain sequence together with its context. This clone was counted a single time. Its antigen is unknown. Base qualities were left out, and no much larger clone turns up one base away. Per the germline V gene, SGHDT is the CDR1 and YYEEEE is the CDR2. Taken from cysteine to phenylalanine, the CDR3 has 15 residues. Solely the CDR3 DNA is kept, with 45 bases framed from the first base. V and J lose 3 bases and 5 bases, and a span of 16 bases separates them. The donors were included in the validation cohort of approximately 130 subjects, a group kept apart from the roughly 610-subject first cohort. This sample is part of a study of cytomegalovirus exposure and HLA in healthy donors (dated by TCRdb to 2017 to 2019). About the investigation overall: The 500 to 800 repertoires of the first cohort and the 120 validation repertoires were produced on the same platform, according to a later analysis. The study was designed to test whether signatures of past pathogen exposure could be identified by cataloging public T cell receptors. The study combined high-throughput TCR immunosequencing, statistical association of individual TCRs with disease status, and machine learning to predict cytomegalovirus infection status. Along with the approximately 700-subject first cohort, a separate validation cohort of around 120 different subjects was used. Results the study describes overall, beyond this receptor: The study listed 150 to 200 TCR beta chains as associated with cytomegalovirus. A later analysis found that TCRs clustered in the first cohort also tended to co-occur in the 120 or so validation repertoires, with just under 95% of cluster scores above 0. According to the authors, the approach could potentially be generalized to other disease states and immunological phenotypes. All 130 or so repertoires were used to score co-occurrence in the validation cohort in a later analysis, because that analysis had no HLA typing for the cohort. In vitro tests confirmed that a few of the cytomegalovirus-associated TCR beta chains recognize cytomegalovirus antigens. The classifier was reported to diagnose cytomegalovirus status with high specificity and sensitivity in both the original and validation cohorts. Most TCR sequences were observed very rarely across donors, whereas some public TCRs were present in many individuals.

Libraries were made using the immunoSEQ multiplex PCR assay. As for the authors' bioinformatics: To diagnose cytomegalovirus status from the catalog of TCR beta chain sequences, a statistical classification framework was built. TCRdb obtained this table from immuneACCESS and retained in-frame rearrangements with V and J assigned. These tables miss some clones; where compared with another copy, unresolved V genes account for less than half of the shortfall, and the remainder is unexplained. V, J and clone size are those of that table, while D and trimming were read from the DNA. The sample data list around 99,000 clones, and around nine tenths of these were observed just once. The biggest ten clones account for approximately 2.3% of the sample.

This receptor was obtained from a woman aged 18 to 35 in good health and CMV-seronegative. Material for sequencing was PBMCs. The V gene is TRBV5-6 and the J gene is TRBJ2-3; matching of 6 bases hints at TRBD1 as the D gene. The sequenced DNA is TGTGCCAGCAGCTCCAGGGGCCCTCCGGAAGATACGCAGTATTTT. It encodes CASSSRGPPEDTQYF.